This note documents a single TCR beta chain sequence. Amplification of TCR beta CDR3 regions was performed using RNA transcripts as template. HTBI primers were employed in a first-round RT-PCR of the TCR CDR3. TCRdb analysed the multiplex PCR reads with MiXCR anew, one entry per CDR3 protein. This sample yields some 800,000 distinct CDR3 sequences, of which over 35% are seen a single time; around 10% belongs to the top ten. These data belong to a study of T cells in Graves' hyperthyroidism and ophthalmopathy. V lost 7 bases and J 0 bases, leaving 12 bases between the germline ends. This CDR3 comprises 13 residues. Germline V gene sequence: CDR1 DFQATT, CDR2 SNEGSKA (reference sequence).

This receptor was taken from a man aged 18-30 years with Graves' hyperthyroidism. The gene calls are TRBV20-1 and TRBJ1-1; D not resolved. The sample was blood. In DNA form, the CDR3 reads TGCAGTGGCAGCCGACTGATGAACACTGAAGCTTTCTTT. This codes for CSGSRLMNTEAFF.